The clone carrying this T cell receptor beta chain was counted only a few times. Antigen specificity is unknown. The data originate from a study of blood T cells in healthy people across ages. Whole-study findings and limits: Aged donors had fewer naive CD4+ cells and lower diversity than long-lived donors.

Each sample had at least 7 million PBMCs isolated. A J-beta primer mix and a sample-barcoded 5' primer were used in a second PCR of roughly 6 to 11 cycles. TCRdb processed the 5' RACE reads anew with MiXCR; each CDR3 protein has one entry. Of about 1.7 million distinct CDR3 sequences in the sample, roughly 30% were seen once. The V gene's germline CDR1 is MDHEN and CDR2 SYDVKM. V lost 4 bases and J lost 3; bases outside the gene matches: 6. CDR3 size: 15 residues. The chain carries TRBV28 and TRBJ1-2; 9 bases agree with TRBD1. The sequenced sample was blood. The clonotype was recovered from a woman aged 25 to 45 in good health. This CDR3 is CASSSPGQGHYGYTF. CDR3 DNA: TGTGCCAGCAGTTCCCCGGGACAGGGACACTATGGCTACACCTTC.